These 28 T cell receptor beta chains came from one sample sequenced in a study of vaccination and CD4 T cells after COVID-19. With the Oncomine TCR Beta short-read assay, DNA from cultured CD4+ T cells was sequenced. MiXCR, applied by TCRdb to the PCR reads, yields one record per CDR3 protein. The sample comprises fewer than 25,000 distinct CDR3 sequences, 42% of which are singletons, and about 9.8% rests with the top ten. These receptors lack a known antigen. Described time point: late sampling 161 to 241 days after vaccination in three convalescent patients. The treatment: roughly 10-day PBMC culture with coronavirus spike peptide pools or control peptides (ViraFEST assay). The starting material was CD4+ T cells from blood, cultured in vitro, obtained about 7 months after SARS-CoV-2 vaccination. The receptors come from a human donor who had recovered from COVID-19.

The chain is built from TRBV20-1 and TRBJ2-3; D call uncertain. The CDR3 has 15 residues. Germline assignment: CDR1 DFQATT and CDR2 SNEGSKA (reference sequence). V shed 0 bases and J shed 2 bases, with 12 bases lying between them. Here the CDR3 reads CSARDGGEDTDTQYF. CDR3 bases: TGCAGTGCTAGAGATGGTGGAGAAGACACAGATACGCAGTATTTT.

This chain uses TRBV7-6 with TRBJ2-1; 8 bases are a match to TRBD1. The CDR3 is 12 residues long. The germline V gene has CDR1 SGHVS and CDR2 FNYEAQ. V shed 5 bases and J 10 bases; nucleotides not matched to a gene: 4. The DNA for the CDR3 is TGTGCCAGCAGCCAGACAGGGGAGGAGCAGTTCTTC. Residues: CASSQTGEEQFF.

CDR3 loop: CASRRSANSPLHF. CDR3 nucleotide sequence: TGTGCCAGTAGAAGATCGGCAAATTCACCCCTCCACTTT. The chain recombines TRBV6-1 with TRBJ1-6; D call uncertain. Germline V lookup: CDR1 MNHNS, CDR2 SASEGT. V lost 9 bases and J lost 7, with 13 bases in between. There are 13 residues in the CDR3.

On this clonotype itself: At one boundary the junction diverges from the germline segment, which might be a read error. The V call is TRBV20-1, the J call TRBJ2-7; tentative D call: TRBD1 (6 bases). CDR1 and CDR2 from the germline V gene are DFQATT and SNEGSKA (reference sequence). The CDR3 extends over 12 amino acids. The CDR3 here is CSAPRGGVEQCF. Written as DNA, the CDR3 is TGCAGTGCCCCCCGAGGGGGAGTCGAGCAGTGCTTC.

This clonotype has a handful of counts. CDR3 coding DNA: TGTGCCAGCAGCGGCAGCAACTACGAGCAGTACTTC. Protein: CASSGSNYEQYF. This sequence joins TRBV25-1 and TRBJ2-7; D unresolved. V was trimmed by 6 bases and J by 3 bases, leaving 9 bases between them. Germline V gene lookup returns CDR1 MGHDK and CDR2 SYGVNS. The CDR3 consists of 12 residues.

This clonotype was seen a few times. The chain carries TRBV6-1 and TRBJ1-1, with a possible D match to TRBD1 (6 bases). Per germline, CDR1 MNHNS and CDR2 SASEGT. The CDR3 covers 14 residues. V was trimmed by 8 bases and J by 0 bases, leaving 13 bases between them. CDR3 loop: CASRDNSMNTEAFF. CDR3 in DNA: TGTGCCAGCCGGGACAACAGCATGAACACTGAAGCTTTCTTT.

This chain connects TRBV6-1 to TRBJ1-5; no clear D. This CDR3 comprises 14 residues. In germline, CDR1 is MNHNS, CDR2 SASEGT. Trimming shortened V by 4 bases and J by 0 bases, and 7 bases separated the two germline ends. CDR3 sequence (DNA): TGTGCCAGCAGTGCGTATAATAGCAATCAGCCCCAGCATTTT. As protein: CASSAYNSNQPQHF.

This clonotype has just a few counts. The chain joins TRBV20-1 to TRBJ1-6, with D possibly being TRBD1 (5 bases). From germline, CDR1 is DFQATT and CDR2 SNEGSKA (reference sequence). V lost 0 bases and J lost 8, with 17 bases in between. CDR3 length equals 16 residues. The CDR3 DNA is TGCAGTGCTAGAGATTTCGGAGGGGTCTGGGATTCACCCCTCCACTTT. It encodes CSARDFGGVWDSPLHF.

This clonotype was counted between two and nine times. This chain links TRBV20-1 with TRBJ1-6; 7 nucleotides agree with TRBD1. CDR3 length equals 13 residues. The germline V gene has CDR1 DFQATT and CDR2 SNEGSKA (reference sequence). CDR3 nucleotide sequence: TGCAGCCCCGGGACAGTTACTAATTCACCCCTCCACTTT. Protein: CSPGTVTNSPLHF.

This clonotype was seen a few times. The rearrangement links TRBV20-1 to TRBJ1-6, with D tentatively TRBD1 (5 bases). Germline V CDR1 and CDR2: DFQATT, SNEGSKA (reference sequence). Deletions cut 6 bases from V and 9 bases from J, with 21 bases between. This CDR3 is 15 amino acids long. CDR3: CSASRVRARGSPLHF. The CDR3 nucleotides read TGCAGTGCGAGCAGGGTTCGGGCGCGGGGTTCACCCCTCCACTTT.

In its sample, this clonotype ranks as medium-sized (0.01 to 0.1%). The rearrangement joins TRBV5-4 to TRBJ2-1; TRBD2 matches 8 bases. The CDR3 has 16 amino acids. Germline V gene sequence: CDR1 SGHNT, CDR2 YYREEE (reference sequence). Trimming cost V 3 bases and J 0 bases; bases outside gene matches: 5. CDR3 amino acids: CASSSTSASSYNEQFF. The CDR3 nucleotides read TGTGCCAGCAGCTCGACTAGCGCCAGCTCCTACAATGAGCAGTTCTTC.

V and J are TRBV7-3 and TRBJ2-1, with D maybe TRBD2 (5 bases). The length of the CDR3 is 16 residues. Germline V CDR1 and CDR2: SGHTA, FQGTGA. V lost 5 bases and J 5 bases, leaving 19 bases between the germline ends. The CDR3 region has the DNA TGTGCCAGCAGCCCTTCCTATAGCGCGCTCCACAATGAGCAGTTCTTC. Protein sequence: CASSPSYSALHNEQFF. The full variable domain, with the rest looked up from reference TRBV7-3 and TRBJ2-1, is GAGVSQTPSNKVTEKGKYVELRCDPISGHTALYWYRQSLGQGPEFLIYFQGTGAADDSGLPNDRFFAVRPEGSVSTLKIQRTERGDSAVYLCASSPSYSALHNEQFFGPGTRLTVL.

This clonotype was detected only a few times. The CDR3 loop reads CASSLIGAEAFF. For the CDR3, the DNA is TGTGCCAGCAGCTTAATTGGGGCTGAAGCTTTCTTT. The chain is built from TRBV7-3 and TRBJ1-1; D uncertain. The germline CDR1 and CDR2 sequences are SGHTA and FQGTGA. CDR3 length equals 12 residues. Trimming took 1 base from V and 6 from J, leaving 6 bases between them.

This clonotype was seen a few times. V usage is TRBV24-1 and J usage is TRBJ1-5; no clear D. V lost 4 bases to trimming and J lost 1 base, with 10 bases between them. The CDR3 is made up of 15 amino acids. Germline V gene data show CDR1 as KGHDR and CDR2 as SFDVKD. This CDR3 is CATSDAGVSNQPQHF. In DNA form, the CDR3 reads TGTGCCACCAGTGACGCCGGGGTGAGCAATCAGCCCCAGCATTTT.

The chain carries TRBV7-9 and TRBJ2-1; 13 bases are a match to TRBD2. The CDR3 contains 14 residues. The V gene's germline CDR1 is SEHNR and CDR2 FQNEAQ (reference sequence). V was clipped by 8 bases and J by 10 bases; unmatched bases: 8. CDR3 loop: CASGTSGRAREQFF. In DNA form, the CDR3 reads TGTGCCAGCGGAACTAGCGGGAGGGCTCGAGAGCAGTTCTTC.

This clonotype was observed a handful of times. The chain couples TRBV6-1 to TRBJ2-6; unclear D gene. This CDR3 region has 15 residues. CDR1 and CDR2 (germline): MNHNS, SASEGT. With 4 bases removed from V and 3 bases from J, the gap between germline ends came to 10 bases. The CDR3 loop is CASSGPGRGANVLTF. The DNA of the CDR3 is TGTGCCAGCAGTGGACCGGGCCGTGGGGCCAACGTCCTGACTTTC.

This clonotype has more than one count but fewer than ten. The chain recombines TRBV27 with TRBJ1-6, with TRBD1 matching over 7 bases. This CDR3 has 13 residues. In germline, CDR1 is MNHEY, CDR2 SMNVEV (reference sequence). Trimming at V came to 6 bases and at J to 6 bases, leaving 2 bases not matched to a gene. The CDR3 region has the DNA TGTGCCAGCAGGGGGACAGTTAATTCACCCCTCCACTTT. Protein: CASRGTVNSPLHF.

The CDR3 protein is CASSSLIGAISDEQYF. CDR3 nucleotides: TGTGCCAGCAGTTCCCTAATAGGGGCGATTAGTGACGAGCAGTACTTC. The chain carries TRBV6-5 and TRBJ2-7; D is possibly TRBD1 (5 bases). This CDR3 has 16 amino acids. Per germline, CDR1 MNHEY and CDR2 SVGAGI. V gave up 4 bases and J gave up 5 bases, with 21 bases separating them.

V usage is TRBV7-9 and J usage is TRBJ1-1; tentatively, D is TRBD1 (6 bases). Germline CDR1 is SEHNR and CDR2 is FQNEAQ (reference sequence). This CDR3 is built from 13 residues. V lost 5 bases, J lost 4 bases, and 11 bases lay in between. The CDR3 nucleotides read TGTGCCAGCAGCGCTACAGGGTCCACTGAAGCTTTCTTT. It is translated as CASSATGSTEAFF.

This clonotype was recorded a few times. CDR3 region: CASRSSGTDTQYF. Here the CDR3 DNA reads TGTGCCAGCAGATCCTCTGGCACAGATACGCAGTATTTT. The V call is TRBV27, the J call TRBJ2-3; D remains ambiguous. Germline V CDR1 and CDR2: MNHEY, SMNVEV (reference sequence). V was pared by 6 bases and J by 1 base, with 8 bases between. This CDR3 spans 13 amino acids.

V gene TRBV6-1 combines with J gene TRBJ2-1, with D possibly being TRBD1 (6 bases). Germline assignment: CDR1 MNHNS and CDR2 SASEGT. The CDR3 contains 15 residues. V lost 6 bases, J lost 0 bases, and 12 bases lay in between. The CDR3 protein is CASSLQGSSYNEQFF. CDR3 sequence (DNA): TGTGCCAGCAGCCTACAGGGCAGCTCCTACAATGAGCAGTTCTTC.

The J gene is TRBJ2-3, the V gene TRBV28; TRBD2 is a possible D gene (6 bases). Trimming removed 4 bases at V and 6 bases at J, with 20 bases between. In germline, CDR1 is MDHEN, CDR2 SYDVKM. The CDR3 totals 16 residues. CDR3 sequence reads: CASSYRREQSRDTQYF. For the CDR3, the DNA is TGTGCCAGCAGTTACCGGAGGGAACAGTCTAGGGATACGCAGTATTTT. Using reference TRBV28 and TRBJ2-3 for the parts outside the CDR3, the full variable domain is DVKVTQSSRYLVKRTGEKVFLECVQDMDHENMFWYRQDPGLGLRLIYFSYDVKMKEKGDIPEGYSVSREKKERFSLILESASTNQTSMYLCASSYRREQSRDTQYFGPGTRLTVL.

The rearrangement links TRBV20-1 to TRBJ2-1; weak D call: TRBD1 (6 bases). Germline CDR1 and CDR2: DFQATT and SNEGSKA (reference sequence). Trimming cost V 3 bases and J 9 bases, with 27 bases left between them. The CDR3 extends over 17 amino acids. The CDR3 DNA reads as TGCAGTGCTAGTGGGATGGTCATGGACAGAGCCTTTACTGAGCAGTTCTTC. Translating it yields CSASGMVMDRAFTEQFF.

Relative to its sample, this clonotype is large (0.1 to 1%). The J gene is TRBJ1-5, the V gene TRBV20-1, with D perhaps matching TRBD1 (6 bases). CDR1 is DFQATT and CDR2 is SNEGSKA in the germline V gene (reference sequence). The CDR3 covers 13 residues. V dropped 0 bases and J dropped 7 bases, with 10 bases sitting between them. CDR3 nucleotide sequence: TGCAGTGCTAGAGATGGGGGGGGCCAGCCCCAGCATTTT. It translates to CSARDGGGQPQHF.

This clonotype has a handful of counts. This rearrangement joins TRBV20-1 to TRBJ2-5, with TRBD2 as a possible D gene (6 bases). With 5 bases removed from V and 2 bases from J, the gap between germline ends came to 12 bases. CDR3 length: 13 amino acids. Germline V gene lookup returns CDR1 DFQATT and CDR2 SNEGSKA (reference sequence). CDR3 nucleotide sequence: TGCAGTGCTCCTGGGACTTCACAAGAGACCCAGTACTTC. Translating it yields CSAPGTSQETQYF.

This clonotype showed up just a few times. The CDR3 nucleotides read TGTGCCAGCAGTACCCACAGGGTTGGCGGCAATCAGCCCCAGCATTTT. Amino acid sequence: CASSTHRVGGNQPQHF. The genes are TRBV27 and TRBJ1-5; perhaps TRBD1 as D (6 bases). Germline values: CDR1 MNHEY, CDR2 SMNVEV (reference sequence). The V end was cut by 5 bases, the J end by 2 bases, with 16 bases between. The CDR3 covers 16 residues.

The genes are TRBV15 and TRBJ1-2; no reliable D call. Germline values: CDR1 LNHNV, CDR2 YYDKDF (reference sequence). V shed 0 bases and J shed 7 bases, with 15 bases lying between them. The CDR3 runs 15 residues. Here the CDR3 DNA reads TGTGCCACCAGCAGAGATCCGGGGATGTTGGGTGGCTACACCTTC. Its protein is CATSRDPGMLGGYTF.

The J gene is TRBJ2-7, the V gene TRBV28; 12 bases agree with TRBD2. Per the germline V gene, CDR1 is MDHEN and CDR2 is SYDVKM. With V trimmed by 5 bases and J by 6 bases, 8 bases remained unmatched. The CDR3 covers 15 residues. The CDR3 sequence is CASSTPQLAGGEQYF. DNA of the CDR3: TGTGCCAGCAGTACGCCCCAACTAGCGGGAGGCGAGCAGTACTTC.